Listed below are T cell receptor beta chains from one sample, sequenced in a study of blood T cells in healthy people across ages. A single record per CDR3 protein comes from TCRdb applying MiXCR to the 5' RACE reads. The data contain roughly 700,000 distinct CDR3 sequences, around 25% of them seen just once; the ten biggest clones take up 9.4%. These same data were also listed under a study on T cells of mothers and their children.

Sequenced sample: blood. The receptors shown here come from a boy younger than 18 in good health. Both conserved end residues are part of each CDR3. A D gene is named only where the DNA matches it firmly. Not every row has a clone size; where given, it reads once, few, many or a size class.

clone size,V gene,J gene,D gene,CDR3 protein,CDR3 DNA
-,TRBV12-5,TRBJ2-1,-,CASGTQGVEGEQFF,TGTGCTAGTGGTACACAGGGTGTGGAGGGTGAGCAGTTCTTC
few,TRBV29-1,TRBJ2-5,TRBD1,CSVVHRGQTQYF,TGCAGCGTTGTACACAGGGGGCAGACCCAGTACTTC
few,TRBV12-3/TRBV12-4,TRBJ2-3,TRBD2,CASRVAGGTDTQYF,TGTGCCAGCAGGGTAGCGGGTGGCACAGATACGCAGTATTTT
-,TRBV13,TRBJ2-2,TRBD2,CASSLTSGGPNTGELFF,TGTGCCAGCAGCTTAACTAGCGGGGGACCGAACACCGGGGAGCTGTTTTTT
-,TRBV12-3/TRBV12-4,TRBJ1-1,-,CASRPPEGTEAFF,TGTGCCAGCAGGCCTCCAGAGGGCACTGAAGCTTTCTTT
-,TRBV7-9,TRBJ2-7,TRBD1,CASRGTGNEQYF,TGTGCCAGCAGGGGGACAGGGAACGAGCAGTACTTC
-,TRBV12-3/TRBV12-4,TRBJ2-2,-,CASTPDWAPNTGELFF,TGTGCCAGCACCCCGGATTGGGCACCGAACACCGGGGAGCTGTTTTTT
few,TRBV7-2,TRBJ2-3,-,CASSPELPPDTQYF,TGTGCCAGCAGCCCCGAGTTGCCCCCAGATACGCAGTATTTT
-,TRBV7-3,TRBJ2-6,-,CASSLRIGTGANVLTF,TGTGCCAGCAGCTTAAGGATCGGGACTGGGGCCAACGTCCTGACTTTC
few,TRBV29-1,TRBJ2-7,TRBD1,CSVEAGQGVDEQYF,TGCAGCGTTGAGGCGGGACAGGGGGTCGACGAGCAGTACTTC
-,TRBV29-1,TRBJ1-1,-,CSVEDWGDNTEAFF,TGCAGCGTTGAAGATTGGGGGGATAACACTGAAGCTTTCTTT
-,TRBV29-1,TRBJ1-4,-,CSVAGESGSDEKLFF,TGCAGCGTTGCAGGGGAATCGGGGTCGGATGAAAAACTGTTTTTT
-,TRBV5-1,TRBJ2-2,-,CASSLGGDFTGELFF,TGCGCCAGCAGCTTGGGGGGCGACTTCACCGGGGAGCTGTTTTTT
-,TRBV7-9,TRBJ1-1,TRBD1,CASPSRGTSGGTEAFF,TGTGCCAGCCCCTCTCGCGGGACCTCAGGGGGGACTGAAGCTTTCTTT
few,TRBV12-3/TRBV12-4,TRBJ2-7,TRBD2,CASSWSTSGADEQYF,TGTGCCAGCAGTTGGTCCACTAGCGGGGCCGACGAGCAGTACTTC
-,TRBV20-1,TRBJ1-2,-,CSARDIGGDLGYTF,TGCAGTGCTAGAGATATAGGAGGGGATCTTGGCTACACCTTC
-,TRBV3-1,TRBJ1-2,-,CASSHRDSAYGYTF,TGTGCCAGCAGCCACCGGGATAGTGCCTATGGCTACACCTTC
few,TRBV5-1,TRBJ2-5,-,CASSRTDGQGLGEETQYF,TGCGCCAGCAGCCGGACCGATGGTCAGGGCCTTGGGGAAGAGACCCAGTACTTC
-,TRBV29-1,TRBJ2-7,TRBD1,CSVAPGTGMIYEQYF,TGCAGCGTTGCTCCCGGGACAGGGATGATCTACGAGCAGTACTTC
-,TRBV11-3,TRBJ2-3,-,CASSWNLGASPEHTDTQYF,TGTGCCAGCAGCTGGAATCTTGGGGCTAGCCCAGAACACACAGATACGCAGTATTTT
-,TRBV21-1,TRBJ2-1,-,CASSDILGGIGTRGPYNEQFF,TGTGCCAGCAGCGACATCCTGGGGGGTATCGGAACCCGAGGCCCCTACAATGAGCAGTTCTTC
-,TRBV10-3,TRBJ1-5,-,CAISDGPLTNQPQHF,TGTGCCATCAGTGACGGACCCTTGACGAATCAGCCCCAGCATTTT
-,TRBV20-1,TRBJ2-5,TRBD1,CSARTGQPQETQYF,TGCAGTGCTAGGACGGGACAGCCTCAAGAGACCCAGTACTTC
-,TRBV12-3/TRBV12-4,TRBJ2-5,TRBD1,CASSLPYRQGDGKETQYF,TGTGCCAGCAGTCTCCCCTATAGACAGGGGGACGGTAAGGAGACCCAGTACTTC
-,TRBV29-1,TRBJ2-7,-,CSAADTDPYEQYF,TGCAGCGCAGCTGACACGGACCCCTACGAGCAGTACTTC
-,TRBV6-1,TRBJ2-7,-,CASRDLQGGQFYEQYF,TGTGCCAGCAGGGATCTCCAAGGGGGACAATTCTACGAGCAGTACTTC
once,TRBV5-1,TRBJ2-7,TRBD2,CASSPRSSGNSYEQYF,TGCGCCAGCAGCCCCAGATCTAGCGGAAACTCCTACGAGCAGTACTTC
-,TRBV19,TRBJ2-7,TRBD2,CASSIAMTGGPDEQYF,TGTGCCAGTAGTATAGCAATGACGGGAGGGCCTGACGAGCAGTACTTC
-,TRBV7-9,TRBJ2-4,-,CASSPERLLAKNIQYF,TGTGCCAGCAGCCCCGAGCGCCTACTAGCCAAAAACATTCAGTACTTC
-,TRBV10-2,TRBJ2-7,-,CASSESSVTSYEQYF,TGCGCCAGCAGTGAGTCTAGCGTAACTTCCTACGAGCAGTACTTC
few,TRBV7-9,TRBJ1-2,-,CASSSLSGVGYGYTF,TGTGCCAGCAGTTCCCTCTCTGGCGTCGGCTATGGCTACACCTTC
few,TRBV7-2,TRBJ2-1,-,CASSLEVIQFF,TGTGCCAGCAGCTTAGAGGTTATCCAGTTCTTC
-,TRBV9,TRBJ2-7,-,CASSPHGRGATSYEQYF,TGTGCCAGCAGCCCCCATGGGCGCGGGGCGACCTCCTACGAGCAGTACTTC